What follows is one T cell receptor beta chain and its context. What antigen it recognizes has not been identified. Per-nucleotide qualities are absent, and no much larger clonotype sits a single base away. At the junction V is shortened by 2 bases and J by 1 base, with 0 bases in between. Including cysteine and phenylalanine, the CDR3 has 11 amino acids. CDR3 DNA is the only sequence kept; it has 33 bases, read in frame from the first base. CDR1 is given as DFQATT and CDR2 as SNEGSKA, both from the germline V gene (reference sequence). The library was prepared using PCR. DNA from cultured CD4+ T cells was subjected to TCR sequencing with the Oncomine TCR Beta short-read assay at the Johns Hopkins FTIC core. The QIAamp micro DNA kit was used to extract genomic DNA from the cultured CD4+ T cells. Oncomine TCR Beta libraries from cultured CD4+ T cells were pooled with unique dual indexes and sequenced on an Illumina iSeq 100. Per the source publication's procedure: Non-productive sequences were removed, and CDR3s not starting with C, not ending with F or W, or shorter than 7 amino acids were discarded. Antigen-specific clonotypes were identified with the MANAFEST web application by comparing peptide-stimulated wells with reference and other culture wells. To be called positive, a clone needed an FDR below 0.05, an odds ratio above 5, and a productive frequency above 0.1% in at least two of three replicate wells. A clonotype counted as cross-reactive if it showed significant expansion both in the SARS-CoV-2 spike wells and in at least one common cold coronavirus spike condition. Using R version 3.6.1, CDR3 homology was evaluated through Levenshtein distances (stringdist) along with unrooted phylogenetic trees (ape). TCRdb reran the public reads through fastp at Q25 and MiXCR, keeping productive beta chains. Merged by CDR3 protein, the rows form single entries marked with the most common genes and DNA. TCRdb, not the original authors, processed these V and J calls. The sample table lists roughly 20,000 distinct CDR3 sequences, approximately 50% of them with a count of one. The top ten clones comprise 9% to 9.5% of the sample.

In light of the paper, this sample's treatment or condition label describes: 10-day PBMC culture with coronavirus spike peptide pools or control peptides (ViraFEST assay). To expand antigen-specific T cells with peptide pools and then pick out the expanded clonotypes through TCR sequencing, the study relied on the ViraFEST assay. The positive SARS-CoV-2 PCR tests of the convalescent patients were dated from March to December 2020, before the Alpha, Beta and Delta variants emerged in the United States. Each well held 2.2 million or so PBMCs cultured in IMDM containing roughly 5% human AB serum and about 10 IU/ml IL-2, with about 9.4 ug/ml peptide pools added. Half of the culture medium was replaced with fresh IL-2-containing medium on days 3 and 7. After around 10 days of culture, CD4+ T cells were isolated by negative selection with the EasySep CD4+ T cell isolation kit. Ficoll-Paque Plus gradient centrifugation was used to isolate PBMCs from whole blood, and the isolated PBMCs were then either used fresh or cryopreserved at -140C. Each culture condition was generally run in triplicate wells.

The sample is drawn from a study of vaccination and CD4 T cells after COVID-19 (dated by TCRdb to between 2021 and 2023). Regarding the study in general: Every convalescent patient had a positive nasal swab PCR test for SARS-CoV-2, with mild disease in 9 or 10 patients and severe disease in one. In the convalescent cohort there were six males and four females, among whom were two Hispanic individuals, seven Caucasians, two Asians and one multiracial person. Two doses of either the Pfizer-BioNTech BNT162b2 vaccine (n=8) or the Moderna mRNA-1273 vaccine (n=2) were administered to participants. Post-COVID blood samples from convalescent patients were collected a median of about 100 days after diagnosis, with a range of 35 to 161 days. Post-vaccine blood samples were collected a median of approximately 68 days after the second vaccine dose, ranging from 14 to 241 days. The cultures were stimulated with overlapping spike peptide pools from SARS-CoV-2 and from the common cold coronaviruses HCoV-NL63, HCoV-OC43 and HCoV-229E. Control cultures used a CEFX viral epitope pool as positive control, an HIV-1 Nef peptide pool as negative control, or no peptide. In 10 COVID-19 convalescent patients and a few infection-naive healthy vaccine recipients, researchers compared the spike-specific CD4+ TCR repertoire from before mRNA vaccination with the repertoire from after. The paper as a whole reports these results and caveats: Of the vaccine-specific clones in convalescent patients, 304 of 307, or nearly all, reacted only to SARS-CoV-2 spike and did not cross-react with common cold coronaviruses. The median count of SARS-CoV-2-reactive clonotypes went up from around 23 after infection to 30 to 40 after vaccination, although the change was not significant. Relatively few convalescent patients were included in the study, and early timepoints after natural infection were not analyzed. Among the post-vaccine SARS-CoV-2-reactive clones in convalescent patients, a median approximately 86% showed up only after vaccination, which suggests vaccine-specific priming.

The sequenced sample was CD4+ T cells from blood, cultured in vitro. This chain is built from TRBV20-1 and TRBJ2-1; there is no confident call for the D gene. This TCR was sampled from a human donor who had recovered from COVID-19. The CDR3 amino acid sequence is: CSARSYNEQFF. The nucleotide sequence reads TGCAGTGCTAGATCCTACAATGAGCAGTTCTTC.